A single sample is the source of the 31 T cell receptor beta chains below, sequenced in a study of blood T cell repertoires in COVID-19. Generated by immunoSEQ multiplex PCR, the TCRdb table keeps only in-frame clones and is missing some. The sample yields about 76,000 clones, around nine tenths seen once. The specimen sequenced was peripheral blood. The receptor set was obtained from a human donor in a cohort sampled during active COVID-19.

The rearrangement links TRBV7-6 to TRBJ1-3, with D uncertain. From germline, CDR1 is SGHVS and CDR2 FNYEAQ. Trimming took off 1 base at V and 2 bases at J, with 9 bases between the two ends. This CDR3 is built from 15 residues. The CDR3: CASSLGDGAGNTIYF. The CDR3 DNA sequence: TGTGCCAGCAGCTTAGGCGATGGTGCTGGAAACACCATATATTTT.

V is TRBV7-9 and J is TRBJ1-2, with 8 bases fitting TRBD1. In germline, CDR1 is SEHNR, CDR2 FQNEAQ (reference sequence). The trim removed 3 bases at V and 5 bases at J, leaving 5 bases unmatched. The length of the CDR3 is 14 residues. DNA for the CDR3: TGTGCCAGCAGCTTCAGTACAGGGGGATATGGCTACACCTTC. It is translated as CASSFSTGGYGYTF.

The chain has TRBV7-2 and TRBJ2-5; D not certain. Germline lookup yields CDR1 SGHTA and CDR2 FQGNSA. V gave up 5 bases and J gave up 2 bases, with 9 bases separating them. The CDR3 runs to 13 residues. In DNA form, the CDR3 reads TGTGCCAGCAGCCAGGTTGCTCAAGAGACCCAGTACTTC. Translated: CASSQVAQETQYF.

This chain joins TRBV4-3 and TRBJ1-1; the match to TRBD1 covers 10 bases. The V segment lost 2 bases and the J segment 1 base; nucleotides outside the gene matches: 7. The CDR3 length is 17 residues. Germline V gives CDR1 LGHNA, CDR2 YSLEER. CDR3 DNA sequence: TGCGCCAGCAGCCAAACCTCAAGGGACAGGGGGAACACTGAAGCTTTCTTT. It is translated as CASSQTSRDRGNTEAFF.

The rearrangement uses TRBV6-5 and TRBJ2-2; D unclear. Germline assignment: CDR1 MNHEY and CDR2 SVGAGI. The CDR3 length is 14 residues. V shed 0 bases and J shed 6 bases, with 8 bases lying between them. CDR3 loop: CASSYSSFSGELFF. In nucleotides, the CDR3 is TGTGCCAGCAGTTACTCGTCCTTCTCCGGGGAGCTGTTTTTT.

The genes are TRBV7-9 and TRBJ2-7; perhaps TRBD1 as D (6 bases). Between the trimmed V and J ends, which lost 2 bases and 0 bases, there was a span of 8 bases. CDR3 length equals 14 residues. Germline assignment: CDR1 SEHNR and CDR2 FQNEAQ (reference sequence). The CDR3 spells CASSLNRASYEQYF. CDR3 nucleotide sequence: TGTGCCAGCAGCTTAAACAGGGCCTCCTACGAGCAGTACTTC.

The chain carries TRBV18 and TRBJ1-3, with D unclear. Germline assignment: CDR1 KGHSH and CDR2 LQKENI. This CDR3 has 14 residues. V was trimmed by 1 base and J by 0 bases, leaving 4 bases between them. CDR3 region: CASSPRSSGNTIYF. In DNA, the CDR3 is TGTGCCAGCTCACCACGGAGCTCTGGAAACACCATATATTTT.

This chain uses TRBV9 with TRBJ2-7; D might be TRBD2 (5 bases). CDR1 is SGDLS, CDR2 YYNGEE, per germline. The CDR3 covers 14 residues. Trimming removed 0 bases at V and 5 bases at J, with 12 bases between. The CDR3: CASSVGGLRNEQYF. For the CDR3, the DNA is TGTGCCAGCAGCGTAGGCGGACTGCGCAACGAGCAGTACTTC.

The chain employs TRBV11-2 and TRBJ2-1; D is possibly TRBD2 (5 bases). The germline V gene encodes CDR1 SGHAT and CDR2 FQNNGV. With 5 bases removed from V and 6 bases from J, the gap between germline ends came to 14 bases. This CDR3 comprises 14 residues. The CDR3 sequence is CASSVSDLINEQFF. The CDR3 bases are TGTGCCAGCAGCGTTAGCGATTTAATCAATGAGCAGTTCTTC.

This clone has a single count. The chain carries TRBV29-1 and TRBJ2-7; 8 bases are a match to TRBD2. Germline V CDR1 and CDR2: SQVTM, ANQGSEA. V gave up 7 bases and J gave up 4 bases; unmatched junction bases: 12. The CDR3 length is 14 residues. The CDR3 spells CSAKGSGGLYEQYF. In DNA form, the CDR3 reads TGCAGCGCAAAGGGAAGCGGGGGCCTTTACGAGCAGTACTTC.

The gene calls are TRBV20-1 and TRBJ2-1; maybe TRBD1 (5 bases). The CDR3 is 11 amino acids. Trimming stripped 3 bases from V and 6 bases from J, with 6 bases between. Germline loops: CDR1 DFQATT, CDR2 SNEGSKA (reference sequence). DNA of the CDR3: TGCAGTGCTAGTAGGGGCAATGAGCAGTTCTTC. Translated, it gives CSASRGNEQFF.

The rearrangement links TRBV6-2 or TRBV6-3 to TRBJ1-1; unclear D gene. The V end lost 2 bases, the J end lost 11 bases, and 12 bases lay between the germline ends. This CDR3 is 12 amino acids long. Per the germline V gene, CDR1 is MNHEY and CDR2 is SVGEGT. CDR3 residues: CASSYTFEQAFF. CDR3 nucleotides: TGTGCCAGCAGTTACACCTTTGAACAGGCTTTCTTT.

The V call is TRBV20-1, the J call TRBJ2-2; D might be TRBD1 (6 bases). The V gene's germline CDR1 is DFQATT and CDR2 SNEGSKA (reference sequence). The V end lost 3 bases, the J end lost 4 bases, and 9 bases lay between the germline ends. The CDR3 loop spans 13 amino acids. CDR3 in DNA: TGCAGTGCTAGTGGGACAACCACCGGGGAGCTGTTTTTT. Translation gives CSASGTTTGELFF.

This chain joins TRBV6-1 and TRBJ2-3, with a weak D call TRBD1 (7 bases). V lost 3 bases to trimming and J lost 6 bases, with 13 bases between them. The CDR3 extends over 14 amino acids. The germline gives CDR1 MNHNS, CDR2 SASEGT. As DNA, the CDR3 is TGTGCCAGCAGTGACCAGGGGGGCTGGGATACGCAGTATTTT. Translated, it gives CASSDQGGWDTQYF.

The J gene is TRBJ2-1, the V gene TRBV7-7; TRBD2 matches 9 bases. There are 17 residues in the CDR3. The V and J ends lost 5 bases and 4 bases, in that order; junction bases with no gene match: 12. The germline V gene encodes CDR1 SSHAT and CDR2 FNYEAQ (reference sequence). The CDR3 sequence is CASSPKLASGVYNEQFF. The CDR3 nucleotides read TGTGCCAGCAGCCCCAAACTGGCTAGCGGGGTATACAATGAGCAGTTCTTC.

V and J are TRBV2 and TRBJ1-4, with TRBD1 identical over 9 bases. V lost 6 bases, J lost 7 bases, and 6 bases stayed unmatched. The germline V gene encodes CDR1 SNHLY and CDR2 FYNNEI. CDR3 size: 14 residues. The CDR3 reads CASRTGQGREKLFF. DNA of the CDR3: TGTGCCAGCAGGACGGGACAGGGACGTGAAAAACTGTTTTTT.

This clone was detected only once. The gene calls are TRBV25-1 and TRBJ2-2; 8 bases fit TRBD1. Germline V gene data show CDR1 as MGHDK and CDR2 as SYGVNS. The CDR3 sequence is 15 residues long. J lost 4 bases, V lost 4 bases, and 5 bases had no gene match. CDR3 nucleotide sequence: TGTGCCAGCAGTGGGGCAGGGGGCATCACCGGGGAGCTGTTTTTT. This sequence encodes CASSGAGGITGELFF. The full variable domain, rest sourced from reference TRBV25-1 and TRBJ2-2, is EADIYQTPRYLVIGTGKKITLECSQTMGHDKMYWYQQDPGMELHLIHYSYGVNSTEKGDLSSESTVSRIRTEHFPLTLESARPSHTSQYLCASSGAGGITGELFFGEGSRLTVL.

V usage is TRBV18 and J usage is TRBJ1-4; TRBD1 matches at 12 bases. Germline trimming cut 4 bases from V and 2 bases from J; bases unmatched to any gene: 14. The CDR3 covers 20 residues. Germline CDR1 is KGHSH and CDR2 is LQKENI. CDR3 DNA sequence: TGTGCCAGCTCACTAACGGAAGGAGGGACAGGGGGCTTCACTAATGAAAAACTGTTTTTT. It is translated as CASSLTEGGTGGFTNEKLFF.

The chain has TRBV6-5 and TRBJ1-2; unclear D gene. This CDR3 comprises 14 residues. Germline V gives CDR1 MNHEY, CDR2 SVGAGI. The V and J ends lost 5 bases and 1 base respectively, with 11 bases between them. In nucleotides, the CDR3 is TGTGCCAGCAGTAGGATCAGACTTAACTATGGCTACACCTTC. Protein: CASSRIRLNYGYTF.

The chain combines TRBV5-1 with TRBJ2-7, with D unresolved. Germline CDR1 is SGHRS and CDR2 is YFSETQ. The V and J ends lost 0 bases and 2 bases respectively, with 12 bases between them. The CDR3 runs 15 residues. CDR3 protein: CASSLVASRAYEQYF. The DNA of the CDR3 is TGCGCCAGCAGCTTGGTAGCCAGTAGAGCCTACGAGCAGTACTTC.

The V call is TRBV30, the J call TRBJ2-7; 11 positions agree with TRBD1. Per germline, CDR1 GTSNPN and CDR2 SVGIG (reference sequence). The CDR3 has 12 residues. The trim removed 3 bases at V and 12 bases at J, leaving 7 bases unmatched. Written as DNA, the CDR3 is TGTGCCTGGAGGGGGACAGGGGGGCCACCGTACTTC. Amino acid sequence: CAWRGTGGPPYF. The variable domain in full, completed from reference TRBV30 and TRBJ2-7, reads SQTIHQWPATLVQPVGSPLSLECTVEGTSNPNLYWYRQAAGRGLQLLFYSVGIGQISSEVPQNLSASRPQDRQFILSSKKLLLSDSGFYLCAWRGTGGPPYFGPGTRLTVT.

The chain has TRBV2 and TRBJ1-4, with 9 bases aligning to TRBD1. Germline V gives CDR1 SNHLY, CDR2 FYNNEI. The CDR3 spans 18 residues. V shed 6 bases and J 1 base; nucleotides not matched to a gene: 12. CDR3 nucleotides: TGTGCCAGCAGAGAGTTGCCACAGGGGGCTGGAACTAATGAAAAACTGTTTTTT. This gives the protein CASRELPQGAGTNEKLFF. Based on the CDR3 plus reference TRBV2 and TRBJ1-4, the full variable domain is EPEVTQTPSHQVTQMGQEVILRCVPISNHLYFYWYRQILGQKVEFLVSFYNNEISEKSEIFDDQFSVERPDGSNFTLKIRSTKLEDSAMYFCASRELPQGAGTNEKLFFGSGTQLSVL.

The chain is built from TRBV5-8 and TRBJ2-3; the D gene is possibly TRBD2 (6 bases). This CDR3 has 20 residues. From germline, CDR1 is SGHTS and CDR2 YDEGEE. The V and J ends lost 5 bases and 0 bases respectively, with 28 bases between them. The CDR3 spells CASSSPGRRRLAASTDTQYF. The CDR3 bases are TGTGCCAGCAGTTCTCCGGGACGGAGGCGGTTAGCGGCTAGCACAGATACGCAGTATTTT.

The rearrangement joins TRBV4-2 to TRBJ2-2, with 10 bases fitting TRBD2. From germline, CDR1 is LGHNA and CDR2 YNFKEQ. The CDR3 is made up of 16 amino acids. V gave up 0 bases and J gave up 7 bases; unmatched junction bases: 5. DNA of the CDR3: TGTGCCAGCAGCCAAGATCCAGCGGGGGGGCACGGGGAGCTGTTTTTT. Its protein product is CASSQDPAGGHGELFF.

The rearrangement joins TRBV24-1 to TRBJ2-5; 8 bases align to TRBD2. This CDR3 contains 15 residues. From germline, CDR1 is KGHDR and CDR2 SFDVKD. The V segment lost 4 bases and the J segment 5 bases; nucleotides outside the gene matches: 8. The CDR3 loop reads CATSEGSGGGETQYF. In DNA, the CDR3 is TGTGCCACCAGTGAGGGGAGCGGGGGCGGGGAGACCCAGTACTTC.

The CDR3 reads CASSSGSGANVLTF. As DNA, the CDR3 is TGCGCCAGCAGCTCGGGCTCTGGGGCCAACGTCCTGACTTTC. V is TRBV5-1 and J is TRBJ2-6; no definite D call. Germline CDR1 and CDR2: SGHRS and YFSETQ. This CDR3 is built from 14 residues. Trimming shortened V by 3 bases and J by 0 bases, and 4 bases separated the two germline ends. The whole variable domain, remainder taken from reference TRBV5-1 and TRBJ2-6, is KAGVTQTPRYLIKTRGQQVTLSCSPISGHRSVSWYQQTPGQGLQFLFEYFSETQRNKGNFPGRFSGRQFSNSRSEMNVSTLELGDSALYLCASSSGSGANVLTFGAGSRLTVL.

The gene calls are TRBV7-9 and TRBJ2-3, with D maybe TRBD1 (5 bases). The V gene's germline CDR1 is SEHNR and CDR2 FQNEAQ (reference sequence). The CDR3 runs 15 residues. V was shortened by 5 bases and J by 10 bases, with 22 bases between the two germline ends. CDR3 bases: TGTGCCAGCAGCCCTCAGTCTGGGGTAAGGGGTGCGCAGTATTTT. Translated: CASSPQSGVRGAQYF.

This clone was counted once. The V gene is TRBV3-1 (or the pseudogene TRBV3-2), the J gene TRBJ2-2; D possibly corresponds to TRBD1 (6 bases). CDR1 and CDR2 from the germline V gene are LGHDT and YNNKEL (reference sequence). The CDR3 loop spans 14 amino acids. Trimming left V 5 bases short and J 4 bases short, with 11 bases between. The CDR3 DNA reads as TGTGCCAGCAGCTACAGGGATGGCACCGGGGAGCTGTTTTTT. The encoded protein is CASSYRDGTGELFF.

A word on this clone: Germline is not matched at one junction end, which may reflect a read error. The rearrangement joins TRBV7-3 to TRBJ2-2; 10 bases are shared with TRBD2. The CDR3 length is 14 residues. Looked up from germline, CDR1 is SGHTA and CDR2 is FQGTGA. The CDR3 sequence is CASSPGTTSGKLFF. The DNA for the CDR3 is TGTGCCAGCAGCCCGGGTACTACTAGCGGGAAGCTGTTTTTT.

This chain links TRBV20-1 with TRBJ2-2, with D possibly TRBD2 on 5 matching bases. Per germline, CDR1 DFQATT and CDR2 SNEGSKA (reference sequence). CDR3 size: 14 residues. Trimming took off 3 bases at V and 0 bases at J, with 8 bases between the two ends. CDR3 DNA: TGCAGTGCTAGTCGGGGAGCGAACACCGGGGAGCTGTTTTTT. It codes for CSASRGANTGELFF.

The V call is TRBV24-1, the J call TRBJ2-3; weak D call: TRBD2 (5 bases). The CDR3 runs 13 residues. From germline, CDR1 is KGHDR and CDR2 SFDVKD. V lost 5 bases and J lost 6, with 11 bases in between. The CDR3 reads CATSAGLGDTQYF. The CDR3 nucleotides are TGTGCCACCAGTGCTGGACTCGGGGATACGCAGTATTTT.